Below, one T cell receptor beta chain is given with its context. The antigen is undetermined. TCRdb analysed the RT-PCR reads with MiXCR anew, one entry per CDR3 protein. The data hold 860,000 or so distinct CDR3 sequences, with approximately 22% observed a single time. This record comes from a study of response to subunit inactivated influenza vaccine. Trimming shortened V by 8 bases and J by 8 bases, and 15 bases separated the two germline ends. CDR1 is SNHLY, CDR2 FYNNEI, per germline. The CDR3 is 13 residues long. Study-wide results and caveats: The authors suggested that few new T cells are recruited per seasonal influenza vaccination.

This chain links TRBV2 with TRBJ1-4; D is ambiguous. The TCR comes from a man aged 50 to 59 who received an inactivated influenza vaccine. The sample here was PBMCs from blood, taken roughly 5 days after vaccination. This CDR3 reads CASGRRLGEKLFF. CDR3 sequence (DNA): TGTGCCAGCGGTCGGCGGCTAGGAGAAAAACTGTTTTTT.